A selection of T cell receptor beta chains follows, all from one sample in a study of blood T cell repertoires in COVID-19. Method: immunoSEQ multiplex PCR; TCRdb's copy keeps in-frame clones and lacks some. The data show under 95,000 clones, over 80% seen once. The source material was peripheral blood. The receptors were sampled from a woman older than 75 with acute or convalescent COVID-19. The CDR3 runs from the conserved cysteine through the conserved F or W. The order of the fields is J gene, V gene, D gene, clone size, CDR3 protein, CDR3 DNA. The D gene is left open where the match is weak. Some rows mark clone size as missing; the rest say once, few, many or name a class of expanded clone.

TRBJ2-3	TRBV18	TRBD2	.	CASSPPRRESTDTQYF	TGTGCCAGCTCACCACCGAGGCGGGAGAGCACAGATACGCAGTATTTT
TRBJ1-2	TRBV3-1/TRBV3-2	.	.	CASSLQGPDYGYTF	TGTGCCAGCAGCCTCCAGGGTCCGGACTATGGCTACACCTTC
TRBJ2-7	TRBV11-3	.	.	CASSPPGYEQYF	TGTGCCAGCAGCCCCCCGGGATACGAGCAGTACTTC
TRBJ1-4	TRBV18	TRBD1	.	CASSQDRVGATNEKLFF	TGTGCCAGCTCACAAGACAGGGTCGGCGCAACTAATGAAAAACTGTTTTTT
TRBJ2-7	TRBV5-4	TRBD2	.	CASSWGLAGVYEQYF	TGTGCCAGCAGCTGGGGACTAGCGGGAGTCTACGAGCAGTACTTC
TRBJ2-5	TRBV11-3	TRBD1	.	CASSLGGTGAETQYF	TGTGCCAGCAGCTTAGGCGGGACAGGGGCAGAGACCCAGTACTTC
TRBJ2-1	TRBV5-1	.	.	CASSLIGNSYNEQFF	TGCGCCAGCAGCTTAATCGGGAACTCCTACAATGAGCAGTTCTTC
TRBJ2-2	TRBV11-3	TRBD2	.	CASRPSGRGGELFF	TGTGCCAGCAGGCCTAGCGGGAGAGGCGGGGAGCTGTTTTTT
TRBJ2-7	TRBV19	TRBD2	.	CASSASGWSSYEQYF	TGTGCCAGTAGCGCTAGCGGATGGAGCTCCTACGAGCAGTACTTC
TRBJ2-3	TRBV6-5	.	.	CASADSGDSTDTQYF	TGTGCCAGCGCCGATTCAGGGGACAGCACAGATACGCAGTATTTT
TRBJ1-1	TRBV19	.	once	CASSTAGYTEAFF	TGTGCCAGTAGTACCGCAGGGTACACTGAAGCTTTCTTT
TRBJ2-7	TRBV6-5	.	.	CASRRTADSYEQYF	TGTGCCAGCAGGAGGACAGCCGATTCCTACGAGCAGTACTTC
TRBJ1-2	TRBV9	.	.	CASSPTRQYGYTF	TGTGCCAGCAGCCCAACACGACAGTATGGCTACACCTTC
TRBJ2-5	TRBV9	.	.	CASSVEKGIQETQYF	TGTGCCAGCAGCGTAGAAAAGGGGATCCAAGAGACCCAGTACTTC
TRBJ2-2	TRBV7-2	.	.	CASAPHSGPGAGELFF	TGTGCCAGCGCCCCCCATAGCGGCCCGGGAGCTGGGGAGCTGTTTTTT
TRBJ1-4	TRBV7-3	.	.	CASSLGGAPNEKLFF	TGTGCCAGCAGCTTAGGAGGGGCTCCTAATGAAAAACTGTTTTTT
TRBJ2-7	TRBV6-5	TRBD1	.	CASSYSRDRDHEQYF	TGTGCCAGCAGTTACTCGAGGGACAGGGACCACGAGCAGTACTTC
TRBJ1-5	TRBV3-1/TRBV3-2	.	.	CASSQDPGANQPQHF	TGTGCCAGCAGCCAAGATCCAGGGGCCAATCAGCCCCAGCATTTT
TRBJ2-6	TRBV4-3	.	few	CASSQAPGAGANVLTF	TGCGCCAGCAGCCAAGCTCCGGGAGCTGGGGCCAACGTCCTGACTTTC
TRBJ1-1	TRBV11-2	TRBD1	.	CATTGSLDTEAFF	TGTGCCACGACAGGGAGTTTGGACACTGAAGCTTTCTTT
TRBJ2-3	TRBV29-1	.	.	CSVEVSDRLEDTQYF	TGCAGCGTTGAAGTTAGTGACAGGCTGGAAGATACGCAGTATTTT
TRBJ1-5	TRBV2	.	.	CASIPDSRSQPQHF	TGTGCCAGCATTCCGGACAGTCGGAGTCAGCCCCAGCATTTT
TRBJ1-3	TRBV6-5	TRBD1	.	CASRRDSLDTIYF	TGTGCCAGCAGGCGGGACAGTCTGGACACCATATATTTT
TRBJ2-5	TRBV4-2	.	.	CASSSLETQYF	TGTGCCAGCAGCTCTTTAGAGACCCAGTACTTC
TRBJ2-7	TRBV28	TRBD2	few	CASMDSGTYEQYF	TGTGCCAGCATGGATAGCGGGACCTACGAGCAGTACTTC
TRBJ2-1	TRBV5-1	TRBD2	.	CASSLDGGGSYNEQFF	TGCGCCAGCAGCTTGGATGGCGGGGGCTCCTACAATGAGCAGTTCTTC
TRBJ2-5	TRBV11-3	TRBD1	.	CASSTTGSQETQYF	TGTGCCAGCAGCACGACAGGGAGCCAAGAGACCCAGTACTTC
TRBJ1-5	TRBV6-1	TRBD1	many	CASSEAWGQGTYSNQPQHF	TGTGCCAGCAGTGAAGCGTGGGGACAGGGGACATATAGCAATCAGCCCCAGCATTTT
TRBJ1-1	TRBV7-2	.	few	CASSLLQVPNTEAFF	TGTGCCAGCAGCCTCTTACAGGTCCCGAACACTGAAGCTTTCTTT
TRBJ2-6	TRBV3-1/TRBV3-2	.	.	CASSQGSGHAGANVLTF	TGTGCCAGCAGCCAAGGTTCTGGGCATGCTGGGGCCAACGTCCTGACTTTC
TRBJ1-4	TRBV11-1	TRBD1	once	CASSPGQGNEKLFF	TGTGCCAGCAGCCCGGGACAGGGGAATGAAAAACTGTTTTTT
TRBJ1-1	TRBV7-2	.	.	CASSLGGRITEAFF	TGTGCCAGCAGCTTAGGGGGGCGCATCACTGAAGCTTTCTTT
TRBJ1-2	TRBV29-1	TRBD1	.	CSVERQGIGYGYTF	TGCAGCGTTGAGAGACAGGGTATTGGCTATGGCTACACCTTC
TRBJ2-7	TRBV5-1	.	few	CASSLALALTGSPYEQYF	TGCGCCAGCAGCTTGGCCCTAGCCCTGACAGGTTCTCCTTACGAGCAGTACTTC
TRBJ2-7	TRBV12-5	TRBD2	.	CASAGGDKTYEQYF	TGTGCTAGTGCCGGGGGGGACAAGACCTACGAGCAGTACTTC
TRBJ1-2	TRBV9	TRBD1	.	CASSVDHRGNGYTF	TGTGCCAGCAGCGTAGATCACAGGGGTAATGGCTACACCTTC
TRBJ2-7	TRBV7-2	.	.	CASSLATSSYEQYF	TGTGCCAGCAGCTTAGCTACGAGCTCCTACGAGCAGTACTTC
TRBJ1-1	TRBV6-1	.	once	CASSEAVTGNTEAFF	TGTGCCAGCAGTGAAGCGGTTACAGGGAACACTGAAGCTTTCTTT
TRBJ2-1	TRBV7-2	TRBD1	once	CASSLRDRGFNEQFF	TGTGCCAGCAGCTTGAGGGACAGGGGTTTCAATGAGCAGTTCTTC
TRBJ2-7	TRBV7-8	.	.	CASSLSVYEQYF	TGTGCCAGCAGCTTAAGCGTCTACGAGCAGTACTTC
TRBJ2-5	TRBV7-8	TRBD1	.	CASSLGGQGGEETQYF	TGTGCCAGCAGCTTAGGGGGCCAAGGGGGCGAGGAGACCCAGTACTTC
TRBJ2-3	TRBV10-3	TRBD2	.	CAISESFLAGVNTDTQYF	TGTGCCATCAGTGAGTCGTTTTTAGCGGGAGTAAATACAGATACGCAGTATTTT
TRBJ2-7	TRBV28	TRBD1	few	CASSPTSGTGVYEQYF	TGTGCCAGCAGCCCCACCTCCGGGACAGGGGTTTACGAGCAGTACTTC
TRBJ1-1	TRBV3-1/TRBV3-2	.	few	CASSQDLGENTEAFF	TGTGCCAGCAGCCAAGATCTCGGAGAGAACACTGAAGCTTTCTTT
TRBJ2-3	TRBV5-8	.	.	CASSLEAGGTDTQYF	TGTGCCAGCAGCTTGGAGGCCGGGGGCACAGATACGCAGTATTTT
TRBJ2-3	TRBV7-9	TRBD2	.	CASSLLGGNPDTQYF	TGTGCCAGCAGCTTATTGGGGGGGAACCCAGATACGCAGTATTTT
TRBJ2-2	TRBV6-5	.	.	CASRPTSTNTGELFF	TGTGCCAGCAGACCCACTAGTACGAACACCGGGGAGCTGTTTTTT
TRBJ2-7	TRBV18	TRBD2	once	CASSALAGVNEQYF	TGTGCCAGCTCAGCACTAGCGGGAGTCAACGAGCAGTACTTC
TRBJ2-2	TRBV18	.	.	CASSLAVPNTGELFF	TGTGCCAGCTCACTAGCCGTCCCCAACACCGGGGAGCTGTTTTTT